These 10 T cell receptor beta chains were sequenced from one sample in a study of CXCR3-negative and CXCR3-positive naive CD8 T cells. Findings and limits, study-wide: Higher TRB CDR3 hydrophobicity marked CXCR3-positive naive cells relative to CXCR3-negative naive cells.

The TRB libraries of cDNA were built by UMI-labeled 5' RACE. TCRdb processed the 5' RACE reads again and assigns one entry to each CDR3 protein, with no DNA. The table counts about 50,000 distinct CDR3 sequences; about 0.61% lies in the top ten. Their recognized antigens are unknown. Sequencing used naive CXCR3+ CD8+ T cells from blood. The subset here: CD45RO-CCR7+CD27+CD95- naive CD8+ T cells expressing CXCR3 (TNR3+). All receptors derive from a human donor in good health. Some clones in this sample may be carry-over from other donors' samples.

This chain joins TRBV6-5 and TRBJ2-2; TCRdb's D call of TRBD1 is untestable without DNA. Germline CDR1 is MNHEY and CDR2 is SVGAGI. This CDR3 spans 13 amino acids. CDR3 amino acids: CASSYPLTGELFF.

The V and J genes are TRBV25-1 and TRBJ1-3; there is no DNA to check the TCRdb D call of TRBD1. The germline CDR1 and CDR2 sequences are MGHDK and SYGVNS. The CDR3 covers 13 residues. CDR3 loop: CASSWTVGNTIYF.

The CDR3 here is CASSYSQTPSGNEQFF. This rearrangement joins TRBV6-5 to TRBJ2-1; with no DNA, the TCRdb D assignment of TRBD2 cannot be verified. This CDR3 region has 16 residues. Germline V gene lookup returns CDR1 MNHEY and CDR2 SVGAGI.

The chain links TRBV20-1 to TRBJ2-5; TCRdb designates TRBD2, a call that cannot be tested without DNA. The CDR3 covers 19 residues. Germline CDR1 is DFQATT and CDR2 is SNEGSKA (reference sequence). CDR3: CSARAYPLTSRESGETQYF.

The genes are TRBV3-2 and TRBJ1-1. TRBV3-2 is an annotated pseudogene. The CDR3 has 13 residues. CDR3 protein: CASSPYRNTEAFF.

The chain uses TRBV7-9 and TRBJ2-1. Germline V gene data show CDR1 as SEHNR and CDR2 as FQNEAQ (reference sequence). The CDR3 runs 14 residues. The CDR3 sequence: CATNTLVGYNEQFF.

V is TRBV7-2 and J is TRBJ1-1. The CDR3 has 15 residues. Per germline, CDR1 SGHTA and CDR2 FQGNSA. Here the CDR3 reads CASSLYRGGATEAFF.

The V and J genes are TRBV6-2 or TRBV6-3 and TRBJ1-5; the TRBD1 assignment by TCRdb is unverifiable without DNA. The CDR3 runs to 14 residues. CDR1 is MNHEY, CDR2 SVGEGT, per germline. Here the CDR3 reads CASTKTGLNQPQHF.

The chain carries TRBV20-1 and TRBJ2-3; TCRdb picks TRBD2, but there is no DNA to check that call. Germline V gives CDR1 DFQATT, CDR2 SNEGSKA (reference sequence). The CDR3 spans 16 residues. The CDR3 is CSARGLLAGEADTQYF.

The chain combines TRBV6-2 or TRBV6-3 with TRBJ2-7; TCRdb's D call, TRBD2, is unchecked because there is no DNA. The germline CDR1 and CDR2 sequences are MNHEY and SVGEGT. This CDR3 is 15 amino acids long. This CDR3 reads CASSLETGGLAEQYF.